This record covers a single T cell receptor beta chain. These data originate in a study of cytomegalovirus exposure and HLA in healthy donors. The PCR used 60 Vbeta and 13 Jbeta primers. Assay used: immunoSEQ multiplex PCR; TCRdb lists only in-frame clones, some missing. The repertoire holds over 100,000 clones, around 81% seen once, with roughly 2% in the top ten. With V trimmed by 3 bases and J by 2 bases, 14 bases remained unmatched. CDR3 size: 18 residues. CDR1 and CDR2 (germline): SGDLS, YYNGEE. This TCR was recovered from a woman aged 25 to 39 in good health and CMV-seronegative. This chain links TRBV9 with TRBJ2-1; 7 bases are shared with TRBD2. The specimen sequenced was PBMCs. The CDR3 sequence: CASSGEGIAGHPYNEQFF. In DNA, the CDR3 is TGTGCCAGCAGCGGGGAGGGAATAGCGGGTCATCCCTACAATGAGCAGTTCTTC. Full variable domain (remainder filled in from reference TRBV9 and TRBJ2-1): DSGVTQTPKHLITATGQRVTLRCSPRSGDLSVYWYQQSLDQGLQFLIQYYNGEERAKGNILERFSAQQFPDLHSELNLSSLELGDSALYFCASSGEGIAGHPYNEQFFGPGTRLTVL.